The rows below give T cell receptor beta chains drawn from one sample of a study of blood T cell repertoires in COVID-19. Repertoires were generated with immunoSEQ multiplex PCR, while TCRdb's copy carries only in-frame clones and drops some. The table lists approximately 250,000 clones, 70% to 85% of them singletons. The sample consisted of peripheral blood. These receptors came from a woman between 35 and 50 years old who had recovered from COVID-19. The CDR3 runs from the conserved cysteine through the conserved F or W. D genes are given only for firm matches. Clone size appears in some rows only: once, few, many, or a class for an expanded clone.

CDR3aa,CDR3nt,j_gene,abundance,v_gene,d_gene
CASSADLGTVISGNTIYF,TGTGCCAGCAGTGCCGATCTCGGGACAGTCATCTCTGGAAACACCATATATTTT,TRBJ1-3,.,TRBV25-1,TRBD1
CASSFFTSDSGNTIYF,TGTGCCAGCAGCTTTTTTACTTCCGACTCTGGAAACACCATATATTTT,TRBJ1-3,.,TRBV5-5,.
CASSRTGHGYTF,TGTGCCAGCAGTAGGACAGGGCATGGCTACACCTTC,TRBJ1-2,.,TRBV6-5,TRBD1
CASRGEYTEAFF,TGTGCCAGCAGGGGCGAATACACTGAAGCTTTCTTT,TRBJ1-1,.,TRBV2,.
CASSSSSYEQYF,TGTGCCAGCAGCTCTAGCTCCTACGAGCAGTACTTC,TRBJ2-7,.,TRBV3-1/TRBV3-2,.
CASGALNSPLHF,TGTGCCAGCGGGGCTCTAAATTCACCCCTCCACTTT,TRBJ1-6,.,TRBV6-5,.
CASSYGTGGIGSPLHF,TGCGCCAGCAGCTATGGGACAGGGGGTATAGGTTCACCCCTCCACTTT,TRBJ1-6,.,TRBV5-1,TRBD1
CATQETGADTQYF,TGTGCCACCCAGGAAACAGGGGCAGATACGCAGTATTTT,TRBJ2-3,.,TRBV7-2,TRBD1
CASSLRGSPEAFF,TGTGCCAGCAGCTTGAGGGGGAGCCCTGAAGCTTTCTTT,TRBJ1-1,.,TRBV13,.
CASRAPRVRYEQYF,TGTGCCAGCAGGGCCCCGAGGGTTCGGTACGAGCAGTACTTC,TRBJ2-7,.,TRBV28,.
CASSLFQGIEQYF,TGTGCCAGCAGTTTATTTCAGGGGATCGAGCAGTACTTC,TRBJ2-7,.,TRBV12-3/TRBV12-4,.
CASSPGRASEQYF,TGTGCCAGCAGTCCAGGGAGGGCTAGCGAGCAGTACTTC,TRBJ2-7,.,TRBV11-3,TRBD2
CASSTLPSHTGELFF,TGTGCCAGCTCCACCTTACCGAGTCACACCGGGGAGCTGTTTTTT,TRBJ2-2,.,TRBV18,.
CASSLIFSGTVNTEAFF,TGTGCCAGCTCACTAATATTTTCCGGGACTGTGAACACTGAAGCTTTCTTT,TRBJ1-1,once,TRBV18,.
CASRGGQALIRTQYF,TGTGCCAGCAGGGGCGGACAGGCGCTAATACGGACCCAGTACTTC,TRBJ2-5,.,TRBV6-7,TRBD1
CASSVFTSLNTGELFF,TGTGCCAGCAGCGTTTTTACTAGCCTGAACACCGGGGAGCTGTTTTTT,TRBJ2-2,.,TRBV9,.
CASSSGHLFSPLHF,TGTGCCAGTAGTAGTGGACACCTCTTTTCACCCCTCCACTTT,TRBJ1-6,.,TRBV19,.
CASRGDSALDTQYF,TGTGCCAGTAGGGGGGACAGTGCATTGGATACGCAGTATTTT,TRBJ2-3,.,TRBV19,TRBD1
CASSPLQDIGDTEAFF,TGTGCCAGCTCACCTTTACAGGACATAGGAGACACTGAAGCTTTCTTT,TRBJ1-1,.,TRBV18,.
CASSLDRGLYEQYF,TGTGCCAGCAGCTTAGACAGGGGGCTCTACGAGCAGTACTTC,TRBJ2-7,.,TRBV7-9,TRBD1
CASLYRGGNTGELFF,TGTGCCAGCCTCTATAGGGGCGGGAACACCGGGGAGCTGTTTTTT,TRBJ2-2,.,TRBV6-6,.
CASGGTGGYEQYF,TGTGCCAGCGGGGGGACAGGGGGATACGAGCAGTACTTC,TRBJ2-7,.,TRBV2,TRBD1